A single sample is the source of the 19 T cell receptor beta chains below, sequenced in a study of post-analysis software for immune sequencing data. No antigens are known for them. The authors incorporated unique molecular identifiers into the TCR beta cDNA libraries. From the PCR reads, TCRdb called clonotypes with MiXCR, one entry per CDR3 protein. In the table there are about 820,000 distinct CDR3 sequences, approximately 53% of which are singletons. Study conclusions and caveats: The study found TRBV5-6, TRBV5-1 and TRBV20-1 among about 5 TRBV segments more frequent in patients than controls.

The specimen sequenced was blood. The origin of the receptors is a girl aged 5-17 years with multiple sclerosis.

This clonotype has a count of ten or more. The gene calls are TRBV29-1 and TRBJ2-7; either TRBD1 or TRBD2 may fit D (6 bases each). The germline CDR1 and CDR2 sequences are SQVTM and ANQGSEA. The CDR3 totals 14 residues. V lost 6 bases and J lost 2, with 17 bases in between. The CDR3 DNA reads TGCAGCGTCGCCCCCCGGGGGCGAGCCTACGAGCAGTACTTC. Translating it yields CSVAPRGRAYEQYF.

The chain couples TRBV20-1 to TRBJ2-3; a weak D match, TRBD2 (5 bases). Germline loops: CDR1 DFQATT, CDR2 SNEGSKA (reference sequence). CDR3 length: 18 amino acids. Between the trimmed V and J ends, which lost 0 bases and 2 bases, there was a span of 21 bases. CDR3 nucleotides: TGCAGTGCTAGAGATAAAGGAGGTATCTCCCCGGACACAGATACGCAGTATTTT. The encoded protein is CSARDKGGISPDTDTQYF.

Here the CDR3 reads CASRNTGSGETQYF. CDR3 sequence (DNA): TGTGCCAGCAGAAATACAGGGAGCGGAGAGACCCAGTACTTC. The chain is built from TRBV5-6 and TRBJ2-5; a possible D gene is TRBD1 (6 bases). Germline CDR1 and CDR2: SGHDT and YYEEEE. V lost 5 bases and J lost 4, with 15 bases in between. The CDR3 is made up of 14 amino acids.

A few counts support this clonotype. The chain carries TRBV5-1 and TRBJ2-7; D remains ambiguous. V lost 0 bases, J lost 3 bases, and 10 bases lay in between. Germline V lookup: CDR1 SGHRS, CDR2 YFSETQ. This CDR3 comprises 14 residues. The CDR3 DNA reads TGCGCCAGCAGCTTGGATGGATTAGACTACGAGCAGTACTTC. It specifies CASSLDGLDYEQYF.

This rearrangement joins TRBV11-2 to TRBJ2-7; tentative D call: TRBD1 (6 bases). The J call may not be correct, given that the DNA end is closer to TRBJ2-4. The germline V gene encodes CDR1 SGHAT and CDR2 FQNNGV. The CDR3 has 13 residues. In DNA, the CDR3 is TGTGCCAGCAGCCCAGGGGACCGAAACATTCAGTACTTC. Translated, it gives CASSPGDRNIQYF.

The rearrangement joins TRBV27 to TRBJ2-3; the match to TRBD2 covers 11 bases. The CDR3 is made up of 16 amino acids. Germline V lookup: CDR1 MNHEY, CDR2 SMNVEV (reference sequence). The V and J ends lost 5 bases and 3 bases, in that order; junction bases with no gene match: 7. The CDR3 loop reads CASSPIAGGRTDTQYF. In DNA form, the CDR3 reads TGTGCCAGCAGTCCCATAGCGGGGGGGAGAACAGATACGCAGTATTTT.

This sequence joins TRBV29-1 and TRBJ2-7; 15 nucleotides align to TRBD2. The CDR3 runs 14 residues. In germline, CDR1 is SQVTM, CDR2 ANQGSEA. In nucleotides, the CDR3 is TGCGGCGCAGGGACTAGCGGGGGGTCCTACGAGCAGTACTTC. This translates into CGAGTSGGSYEQYF.

The chain couples TRBV5-1 to TRBJ2-7, with D tentatively TRBD1 (6 bases). The end of the DNA fits TRBJ2-5 better, so the J call may be wrong. Germline V gene lookup returns CDR1 SGHRS and CDR2 YFSETQ. The CDR3 runs 13 residues. CDR3 sequence: CASSPTGPETQYF. In DNA, the CDR3 is TGCGCCAGCAGCCCCACAGGGCCGGAGACCCAGTACTTC.

This clonotype has a handful of counts. J is TRBJ2-3 and V is TRBV7-8, with D perhaps matching TRBD1 (6 bases). Germline CDR1 is SGHVS and CDR2 is FQNEAQ. The CDR3 runs 15 residues. With 6 bases removed from V and 1 base from J, the gap between germline ends came to 14 bases. The CDR3 protein is CASSSQGLGTDTQYF. In nucleotides, the CDR3 is TGTGCCAGCAGTTCACAGGGCTTGGGCACAGATACGCAGTATTTT.

The CDR3 sequence is CASSSGRYYGYTF. The CDR3 DNA follows: TGTGCCAGCAGTTCGGGACGGTACTATGGCTACACCTTC. The rearrangement joins TRBV27 to TRBJ1-2; TRBD1 is a possible D gene (5 bases). This CDR3 spans 13 amino acids. Germline lookup yields CDR1 MNHEY and CDR2 SMNVEV (reference sequence). Trimming removed 4 bases from V and 3 bases from J, with 9 bases in between.

This clonotype turned up a few times. The V gene is TRBV3-1, the J gene TRBJ2-1; TRBD2 matches 10 bases. There are 18 residues in the CDR3. The germline CDR1 and CDR2 sequences are LGHDT and YNNKEL (reference sequence). Trimming cost V 1 base and J 0 bases; bases outside gene matches: 6. CDR3 nucleotides: TGTGCCAGCAGCCAAGCTCGACTAGCGGGCAGCTCCTACAATGAGCAGTTCTTC. Protein: CASSQARLAGSSYNEQFF.

This clonotype was observed a single time. The chain joins TRBV29-1 to TRBJ2-5; D possibly corresponds to TRBD2 (5 bases). V was cut by 6 bases and J by 4 bases, with 9 bases left in between. Germline CDR1 is SQVTM and CDR2 is ANQGSEA. The CDR3 spans 11 residues. The chain's CDR3 is CSVWAGETQYF. CDR3 bases: TGCAGCGTATGGGCGGGAGAGACCCAGTACTTC. The full variable domain, its missing parts supplied by reference TRBV29-1 and TRBJ2-5, is SAVISQKPSRDICQRGTSLTIQCQVDSQVTMMFWYRQQPGQSLTLIATANQGSEATYESGFVIDKFPISRPNLTFSTLTVSNMSPEDSSIYLCSVWAGETQYFGPGTRLLVL.

The chain recombines TRBV5-1 with TRBJ2-3; tentatively, D is TRBD1 (7 bases). The CDR3 is made up of 17 amino acids. Germline V CDR1 and CDR2: SGHRS, YFSETQ. Trimming removed 4 bases at V and 2 bases at J, with 20 bases between. The CDR3 protein is CASSGGRRGRYTDTQYF. DNA of the CDR3: TGCGCCAGCAGCGGGGGCCGCAGGGGGAGGTACACAGATACGCAGTATTTT.

The chain recombines TRBV6-5 with TRBJ2-3, with TRBD2 as a possible D gene (6 bases). CDR1 and CDR2 from the germline V gene are MNHEY and SVGAGI. The ends were cut back, 4 bases at V and 1 base at J, with 15 bases in the middle. CDR3 length: 16 amino acids. The chain's CDR3 is CASSSLSGSRTDTQYF. CDR3 bases: TGTGCCAGCAGTTCATTGAGCGGGTCCCGCACAGATACGCAGTATTTT.

The table lists this clonotype with a few counts. The V and J genes are TRBV20-1 and TRBJ2-1; TRBD2 agrees at 10 bases. The CDR3 length is 15 residues. The V segment lost 5 bases and the J segment 0 bases; nucleotides outside the gene matches: 4. Germline V CDR1 and CDR2: DFQATT, SNEGSKA (reference sequence). This CDR3 is CSAASGSSSYNEQFF. CDR3 in DNA: TGCAGTGCTGCTAGCGGGAGCAGCTCCTACAATGAGCAGTTCTTC.

This clonotype was counted between two and nine times. This sequence joins TRBV6-5 and TRBJ2-7, with D perhaps being TRBD1 or TRBD2 (6 bases each). The CDR3 covers 14 residues. The germline V and J ends were trimmed by 7 bases and 7 bases, with 20 bases remaining between them. The germline gives CDR1 MNHEY, CDR2 SVGAGI. Written as DNA, the CDR3 is TGTGCCAGCACCGCGGGACAAGGGGCCTTTGAGCAGTACTTC. The encoded protein is CASTAGQGAFEQYF.

This clonotype was seen a handful of times. This sequence joins TRBV29-1 and TRBJ2-7; unclear D gene. CDR1 and CDR2 (germline): SQVTM, ANQGSEA. V lost 3 bases and J lost 0, with 9 bases in between. The CDR3 extends over 13 amino acids. The CDR3 region is CSVEFGHSYEQYF. The CDR3 DNA sequence: TGCAGCGTTGAGTTCGGTCACTCCTACGAGCAGTACTTC.

This clonotype has only one observation. The gene calls are TRBV5-4 and TRBJ1-6; 7 bases are shared with TRBD1. The length of the CDR3 is 14 residues. Germline values: CDR1 SGHNT, CDR2 YYREEE (reference sequence). J lost 9 bases, V lost 6 bases, and 9 bases had no gene match. CDR3 nucleotide sequence: TGTGCCAGCACCCACAGGGGTATGGGTTCACCCCTCCACTTT. Translated: CASTHRGMGSPLHF.

The V and J genes are TRBV5-1 and TRBJ2-1, with no clear D. Trimming cost V 0 bases and J 0 bases, with 10 bases left between them. The CDR3 runs to 16 residues. Germline assignment: CDR1 SGHRS and CDR2 YFSETQ. CDR3 bases: TGCGCCAGCAGCTTGGGGGTGCAGAGCTCCTACAATGAGCAGTTCTTC. It specifies CASSLGVQSSYNEQFF.